These 5 T cell receptor beta chains were sequenced from one sample in a study of identical twins (dated by TCRdb to between 2015 and 2016). The library was obtained by 5' RACE. Sequencing relied on an Illumina HiSeq 2000. In TCRdb, the public reads were trimmed at Q25 with fastp and aligned with MiXCR, with productive beta chains retained. Every distinct CDR3 protein forms one entry, paired with its most common genes and DNA. Counted in this sample were about 1.7 million distinct CDR3 sequences; about 30% of them appeared once. About 0.3% of the sample rests with the top ten. The sample consisted of cord blood. Receptors originate from a newborn girl in good health.

The chain joins TRBV19 to TRBJ2-1, with 9 bases lining up with TRBD2. The J call is uncertain, as TRBJ2-7 better fits the DNA end. Germline V gene data show CDR1 as LNHDA and CDR2 as SQIVND (reference sequence). CDR3 length: 14 amino acids. For the CDR3, the DNA is TGTGCCAGTAGTTTAGGGACTAGCCACAATGAGCAGTACTTC. Translation: CASSLGTSHNEQYF.

This clonotype was seen only a few times. The chain joins TRBV28 to TRBJ2-1; 8 positions match TRBD2. Germline assignment: CDR1 MDHEN and CDR2 SYDVKM. This CDR3 has 14 residues. V was pared by 0 bases and J by 5 bases, with 0 bases of the junction left unmatched. CDR3 nucleotides: TGTGCCAGCAGTTTATGGACTAGCGACAATGAGCAGTTCTTC. Its protein product is CASSLWTSDNEQFF.

This chain uses TRBV5-6 with TRBJ2-2, with TRBD2 matching 10 bases. The trim removed 1 base at V and 7 bases at J, leaving 10 bases unmatched. In germline, CDR1 is SGHDT, CDR2 YYEEEE. This CDR3 is 17 amino acids long. CDR3 DNA: TGTGCCAGCAGCTTGATTCTCCTAGCGGGAGAAGTCGGGGAGCTGTTTTTT. This codes for CASSLILLAGEVGELFF. Based on the CDR3 plus reference TRBV5-6 and TRBJ2-2, the full variable domain is DAGVTQSPTHLIKTRGQQVTLRCSPKSGHDTVSWYQQALGQGPQFIFQYYEEEERQRGNFPDRFSGHQFPNYSSELNVNALLLGDSALYLCASSLILLAGEVGELFFGEGSRLTVL.

The CDR3 is CASSSPSGSTDTQYF. The DNA of the CDR3 is TGTGCCAGCAGCTCGCCTAGCGGTAGCACAGATACGCAGTATTTT. The genes are TRBV7-9 and TRBJ2-3; 7 nucleotides align to TRBD2. The CDR3 loop spans 15 amino acids. Losses at the gene ends were 4 bases for V and 0 bases for J; bases not matched to a gene: 4. Germline-derived CDR1 and CDR2 are SEHNR and FQNEAQ (reference sequence).

This rearrangement joins TRBV12-3 or TRBV12-4 to TRBJ2-1; 12 nucleotides match TRBD2. The CDR3 has 14 residues. V lost 7 bases, J lost 7 bases, and 5 bases stayed unmatched. CDR3 DNA sequence: TGTGCCAGCACCTCTAGCGGGGGGGCGAATGAGCAGTTCTTC. It translates to CASTSSGGANEQFF.